The next 17 T cell receptor beta chains were all read from a single sample in a study of cytomegalovirus exposure and HLA in healthy donors. Primers included in the PCR were 60 Vbeta and 13 Jbeta primers. Profiled with immunoSEQ multiplex PCR; TCRdb holds only in-frame clones, not every one. The data show some 85,000 clones, approximately 88% seen once. Sequenced sample: PBMCs. Every receptor here comes from a man younger than 35 in good health and CMV-seronegative.

This clone has a handful of counts. The V call is TRBV19, the J call TRBJ1-3; the match to TRBD1 covers 7 bases. CDR3 length equals 16 residues. The V gene end was trimmed by 6 bases and the J gene end by 4 bases; junction bases not matched to a gene: 12. Germline V CDR1 and CDR2: LNHDA, SQIVND (reference sequence). CDR3 nucleotide sequence: TGTGCCAGTAGACGACAAACAGGGGTGCAAGGAAACACCATATATTTT. Translation: CASRRQTGVQGNTIYF. The full variable domain, rest sourced from reference TRBV19 and TRBJ1-3, is DGGITQSPKYLFRKEGQNVTLSCEQNLNHDAMYWYRQDPGQGLRLIYYSQIVNDFQKGDIAEGYSVSREKKESFPLTVTSAQKNPTAFYLCASRRQTGVQGNTIYFGEGSWLTVV.

This chain connects TRBV2 to TRBJ2-1, with 8 nucleotides matching TRBD2. V shed 4 bases, J shed 4 bases, and the junction held 3 bases outside the gene matches. From germline, CDR1 is SNHLY and CDR2 FYNNEI. The CDR3 is made up of 14 amino acids. The CDR3 reads CASSVKREYNEQFF. The CDR3 DNA is TGTGCCAGCAGTGTTAAGCGGGAGTACAATGAGCAGTTCTTC. The whole variable domain, remainder taken from reference TRBV2 and TRBJ2-1, is EPEVTQTPSHQVTQMGQEVILRCVPISNHLYFYWYRQILGQKVEFLVSFYNNEISEKSEIFDDQFSVERPDGSNFTLKIRSTKLEDSAMYFCASSVKREYNEQFFGPGTRLTVL.

The V call is TRBV14, the J call TRBJ2-3; D ambiguous. CDR3 length: 13 residues. The V end was cut by 4 bases, the J end by 6 bases, with 11 bases between. Germline assignment: CDR1 SGHDN and CDR2 FVKESK. In nucleotides, the CDR3 is TGTGCCAGCAGCCCCTTAGTTTTGGATACGCAGTATTTT. Protein sequence: CASSPLVLDTQYF.

The CDR3 protein is CASSPTAGTGELFF. CDR3 coding DNA: TGTGCCAGCAGCCCCACCGCGGGCACCGGGGAGCTGTTTTTT. The chain employs TRBV11-3 and TRBJ2-2, with D possibly being TRBD2 (5 bases). Trimming left V 5 bases short and J 4 bases short, with 11 bases between. The germline gives CDR1 SGHNT, CDR2 YENEEA. This CDR3 has 14 amino acids.

The chain is built from TRBV7-6 and TRBJ2-2, with D perhaps TRBD1 (5 bases). Per the germline V gene, CDR1 is SGHVS and CDR2 is FNYEAQ. V was cut by 1 base and J by 5 bases, with 8 bases left in between. This CDR3 comprises 14 residues. Here the CDR3 DNA reads TGTGCCAGCAGCTTAGTCAAGGGGACCGGGGAGCTGTTTTTT. It yields the protein CASSLVKGTGELFF.

The chain combines TRBV10-3 with TRBJ1-5; tentatively, D is TRBD1 (5 bases). The V and J ends lost 3 bases and 4 bases respectively, with 10 bases between them. CDR3 length: 14 amino acids. Germline V gene lookup returns CDR1 ENHRY and CDR2 SYGVKD. In DNA, the CDR3 is TGTGCCATCAGTGATAGACAGAGTAATCAGCCCCAGCATTTT. The encoded protein is CAISDRQSNQPQHF.

The table lists this clone with a few counts. The V call is TRBV29-1, the J call TRBJ2-1, with 13 nucleotides matching TRBD2. Germline V gene sequence: CDR1 SQVTM, CDR2 ANQGSEA. The length of the CDR3 is 16 residues. J gave up 8 bases and V 7 bases, and 14 bases lay outside the gene matches. The CDR3 spells CSATRTSGRAPDEQFF. The CDR3, as DNA: TGCAGCGCTACACGAACTAGCGGGAGGGCCCCCGATGAGCAGTTCTTC.

The V and J genes are TRBV27 and TRBJ1-1; no firm D call. The CDR3 extends over 15 amino acids. The ends were cut back, 5 bases at V and 2 bases at J, with 15 bases in the middle. Germline CDR1 MNHEY, CDR2 SMNVEV (reference sequence). This CDR3 is CASSEDRRLNTEAFF. Here the CDR3 DNA reads TGTGCCAGCAGTGAAGACCGAAGACTAAACACTGAAGCTTTCTTT.

The chain has TRBV6-5 and TRBJ2-1; 8 bases match TRBD2. The CDR3 runs 14 residues. V shed 0 bases and J 7 bases; nucleotides not matched to a gene: 2. Germline CDR1 MNHEY, CDR2 SVGAGI. The CDR3 sequence is CASSYSGTRNEQFF. The CDR3 bases are TGTGCCAGCAGTTACTCCGGGACTAGAAATGAGCAGTTCTTC.

The chain combines TRBV28 with TRBJ1-1; D is unclear. The CDR3 sequence is 11 residues long. Trimming stripped 6 bases from V and 7 bases from J, with 9 bases between. CDR1 and CDR2 from the germline V gene are MDHEN and SYDVKM. CDR3 in DNA: TGTGCCAGCAGCACCAGTCTTGAAGCTTTCTTT. It translates to CASSTSLEAFF.

The J gene is TRBJ2-1, the V gene TRBV5-4; 8 bases align to TRBD2. CDR3 length equals 16 residues. CDR1 and CDR2 from the germline V gene are SGHNT and YYREEE (reference sequence). Unmatched junction bases numbered 9, after V lost 0 bases and J lost 7 bases. The DNA for the CDR3 is TGTGCCAGCAGCTTGGCGGGAGCGGGGGCAGTGAATGAGCAGTTCTTC. It translates to CASSLAGAGAVNEQFF.

The chain recombines TRBV29-1 with TRBJ2-7, with 10 bases lining up with TRBD1. J was trimmed by 2 bases and V by 5 bases; bases with no gene match: 3. The CDR3 contains 13 residues. Germline CDR1 and CDR2: SQVTM and ANQGSEA. The CDR3 DNA reads as TGCAGCGTTCCGGGACAGGGGACCTACGAGCAGTACTTC. Its protein product is CSVPGQGTYEQYF.

The CDR3 region is CSVEGRGQGSYEQYF. For the CDR3, the DNA is TGCAGCGTTGAGGGGAGAGGACAGGGGTCCTACGAGCAGTACTTC. V and J are TRBV29-1 and TRBJ2-7; 9 bases are shared with TRBD1. The CDR3 totals 15 residues. Trimming removed 3 bases from V and 1 base from J; junction bases left unmatched: 7. Germline loops: CDR1 SQVTM, CDR2 ANQGSEA.

The chain recombines TRBV4-1 with TRBJ1-2; no firm D call. Germline V lookup: CDR1 MGHRA, CDR2 YSYEKL. The V end lost 0 bases, the J end lost 8 bases, and 10 bases lay between the germline ends. The CDR3 extends over 13 amino acids. The CDR3 is CASSQDGDRGYTF. The CDR3, as DNA: TGCGCCAGCAGCCAAGATGGAGACCGAGGCTACACCTTC.

The V call is TRBV7-9, the J call TRBJ2-7; 13 bases fit TRBD2. Germline loops: CDR1 SEHNR, CDR2 FQNEAQ (reference sequence). With V trimmed by 1 base and J by 4 bases, 4 bases remained unmatched. The CDR3 has 16 residues. CDR3 sequence reads: CASSLGGTSGAYEQYF. CDR3 in DNA: TGTGCCAGCAGCTTAGGGGGGACTAGCGGGGCTTACGAGCAGTACTTC.

This clone was found a few times. V usage is TRBV28 and J usage is TRBJ1-4; 10 nucleotides line up with TRBD1. V dropped 4 bases and J dropped 5; count of bases not matched to a gene: 10. Germline lookup yields CDR1 MDHEN and CDR2 SYDVKM. The CDR3 has 17 amino acids. The CDR3 sequence: CASSSRDRGFGNEKLFF. Written as DNA, the CDR3 is TGTGCCAGCAGTTCCCGGGACAGGGGTTTTGGGAATGAAAAACTGTTTTTT.

This chain connects TRBV19 to TRBJ1-5, with 9 bases fitting TRBD1. Losses at the gene ends were 6 bases for V and 4 bases for J; bases not matched to a gene: 19. CDR1 and CDR2 from the germline V gene are LNHDA and SQIVND (reference sequence). The CDR3 has 19 residues. The CDR3 DNA reads TGTGCCAGTAGAAAATGGGAACCGGGACAGGGTGGTCGAAATCAGCCCCAGCATTTT. This sequence encodes CASRKWEPGQGGRNQPQHF.